These T cell receptor beta chains were read from a single sample in a study of shared clonotypes between healthy human individuals. This table comes from immunoSEQ multiplex PCR, and its TCRdb copy is limited to in-frame clones, with some not included. The sample lists about 2.3 million clones, more than 80% seen once, with under 0.45% in the top ten. The sequenced sample was naive CD4+ T cells from PBMCs. These receptors were collected from a man aged 18 to 35 in good health. Some clones in this sample may be carry-over from other donors' samples. Each CDR3 is given with its conserved first and last residue. The D gene is left open where the match is weak. The size of a clone is reported for some rows only, either as once, few or many, or as a class for expanded clones.

V gene	clone size	D gene	J gene	CDR3 DNA	CDR3 protein
TRBV9	-	-	TRBJ2-3	TGTGCCAGCAGCGTAGTTAACACAGATACGCAGTATTTT	CASSVVNTDTQYF
TRBV4-2	-	-	TRBJ2-7	TGTGCCAGCAGCCAAGTGGCTAGCGACTCCTACGAGCAGTACTTC	CASSQVASDSYEQYF
TRBV19	-	-	TRBJ1-5	TGTGCCAGTAGTATCCCCTCGGTTGGTGCGCCCAATCAGCCCCAGCATTTT	CASSIPSVGAPNQPQHF
TRBV6-1	-	-	TRBJ2-5	TGTGCCAGCAGTGAACGGGGGACAGAAGAGACCCAGTACTTC	CASSERGTEETQYF
TRBV5-1	-	-	TRBJ2-3	TGCGCCAGCAGCTCACTGGCCGGCGGTGGCACAGATACGCAGTATTTT	CASSSLAGGGTDTQYF
TRBV6-6	-	-	TRBJ1-5	TGTGCCAGCAGGGGTGAGGGTGGTCAGCCCCAGCATTTT	CASRGEGGQPQHF
TRBV5-1	-	-	TRBJ2-2	TGCGCCAGCACAGAAACCCATCCGGGAACCGGGGAGCTGTTTTTT	CASTETHPGTGELFF
TRBV5-6	-	-	TRBJ2-5	TGTGCCAGCAGCTTGGTGGCAGCCCTTCAAGAGACCCAGTACTTC	CASSLVAALQETQYF
TRBV27	-	-	TRBJ2-2	TGTGCCAGCCACCAAAATCCGGGGCCCGGGGAGCTGTTTTTT	CASHQNPGPGELFF
TRBV7-2	-	-	TRBJ2-5	TGTGCCAGCAGCCCACGCAGGGAACAGACCCAGTACTTC	CASSPRREQTQYF
TRBV5-1	-	-	TRBJ2-4	TGCGCCAGCAGCGTTAATACACTAGCCAAAAACATTCAGTACTTC	CASSVNTLAKNIQYF
TRBV5-1	-	TRBD1	TRBJ2-5	TGCGCCAGCAGCTCTGGGACAGGGAGTGAGACCCAGTACTTC	CASSSGTGSETQYF
TRBV28	-	TRBD1	TRBJ2-7	TGTGCCAGCAGACAGGGGTCTCGCTCCTACGAGCAGTACTTC	CASRQGSRSYEQYF
TRBV6-5	-	-	TRBJ2-7	TGTGCCAGCAGTGACCCCCAGGGGAGGTACGAGCAGTACTTC	CASSDPQGRYEQYF
TRBV7-6	-	TRBD1	TRBJ2-5	TGTGCCAGCAGCTTAGTTGGGACAGGGGTGGTAGGAGAGACCCAGTACTTC	CASSLVGTGVVGETQYF
TRBV5-1	-	-	TRBJ2-3	TGCGCCAGCAGCCAAGGGAGTAACAGCTACTCCACAGATACGCAGTATTTT	CASSQGSNSYSTDTQYF
TRBV28	-	-	TRBJ2-7	TGTGCCAGCAGTTTATACGGCAGCAACTACGAGCAGTACTTC	CASSLYGSNYEQYF
TRBV5-1	-	-	TRBJ2-2	TGCGCCAGCAGCCCCCCCGGCGCCTCGAACACCGGGGAGCTGTTTTTT	CASSPPGASNTGELFF
TRBV14	once	TRBD1	TRBJ1-4	TGTGCCAGCAGCCGAGGGACAGCAGAAAAACTGTTTTTT	CASSRGTAEKLFF
TRBV7-2	-	TRBD2	TRBJ2-1	TGTGCCAGCAGCTCCGGGACTAGTTACAATGAGCAGTTCTTC	CASSSGTSYNEQFF
TRBV18	once	-	TRBJ2-2	TGTGCCAGCTCACCAATGGCAGGGACCGGGGAGCTGTTTTTT	CASSPMAGTGELFF
TRBV6-1	-	TRBD2	TRBJ2-5	TGTGCCAGCAGTGAAGGGGGGACTAGCGGGAGGCGCACAGAGACCCAGTACTTC	CASSEGGTSGRRTETQYF
TRBV5-1	-	TRBD2	TRBJ2-2	TGCGCCAGCAGCCCCACTAGCGGGAGTAGCGGGGAGCTGTTTTTT	CASSPTSGSSGELFF
TRBV5-1	-	-	TRBJ1-4	TGCGCCAGCAGCCCCAGGGGCCAAGCGACTAATGAAAAACTGTTTTTT	CASSPRGQATNEKLFF
TRBV30	-	-	TRBJ2-5	TGTGCCTGGAGTGTGAAGGGGCGGGAGACCCAGTACTTC	CAWSVKGRETQYF
TRBV6-1	-	TRBD1	TRBJ2-7	TGTGCCAGCAGTTGGACAGGGTTCGAGCAGTACTTC	CASSWTGFEQYF
TRBV29-1	-	-	TRBJ1-2	TGCAGCGTGGGGTCCTACACCTTC	CSVGSYTF